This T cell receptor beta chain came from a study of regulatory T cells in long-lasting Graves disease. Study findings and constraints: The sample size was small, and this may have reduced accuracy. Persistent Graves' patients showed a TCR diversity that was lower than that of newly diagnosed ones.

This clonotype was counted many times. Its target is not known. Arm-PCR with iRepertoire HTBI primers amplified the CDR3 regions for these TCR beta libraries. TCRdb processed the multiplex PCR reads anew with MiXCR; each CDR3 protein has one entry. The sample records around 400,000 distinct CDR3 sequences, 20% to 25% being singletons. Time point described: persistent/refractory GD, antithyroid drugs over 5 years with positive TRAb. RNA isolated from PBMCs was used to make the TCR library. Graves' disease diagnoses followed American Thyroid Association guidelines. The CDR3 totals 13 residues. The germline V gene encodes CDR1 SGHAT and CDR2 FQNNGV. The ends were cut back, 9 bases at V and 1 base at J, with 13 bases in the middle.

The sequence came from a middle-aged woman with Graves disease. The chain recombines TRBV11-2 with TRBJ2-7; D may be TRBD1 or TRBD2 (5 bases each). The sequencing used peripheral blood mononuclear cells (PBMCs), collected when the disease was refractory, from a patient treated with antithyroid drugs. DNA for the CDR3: TGTGCCAGTGACGAGGGGTCTTCCTACGAGCAGTACTTC. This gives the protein CASDEGSSYEQYF.